Listed below are T cell receptor beta chains from one sample, sequenced in a study of radiotherapy plus CTLA-4 blockade in lung cancer. The assay was immunoSEQ multiplex PCR, and TCRdb's table has in-frame clones only and misses some. Counted here are 35,000 to 45,000 clones, over 60% occurring once; the ten biggest clones make up roughly 11%. The sample in question was peripheral blood, obtained from a patient treated with radiotherapy plus ipilimumab. The source of these receptors is a human donor with non-small cell lung cancer who had stable disease on radiotherapy plus ipilimumab. The CDR3 runs from the conserved cysteine through the conserved F or W. The order of the fields is clone size, V gene, J gene, D gene, CDR3 DNA, CDR3 protein. D genes are given only for firm matches. A clone size is listed for some rows: how often the clone was seen (once, few, many), or a class if it is expanded.

>NA|TRBV28|TRBJ2-7|TRBD1
TGTGCCAGCAGTTCCTGGACAGGGAGCTCCTACGAGCAGTACTTC
CASSSWTGSSYEQYF
>NA|TRBV19|TRBJ2-5|TRBD2
TGTGCCAGTAGTATCCTAGCGGGGGAGACCCAGTACTTC
CASSILAGETQYF
>NA|TRBV20-1|TRBJ1-1|TRBD1
TGCAGTGCTAACAGGGGCACTGAAGCTTTCTTT
CSANRGTEAFF
>NA|TRBV19|TRBJ2-5|TRBD2
TGTGCCAGTAGTATAGTTGGGACTAGCGGGGGGCAGGAGACCCAGTACTTC
CASSIVGTSGGQETQYF
>NA|TRBV5-4|TRBJ1-1|NA
TGTGCCAGCAGCTTGGAGACAGCTGACGAAGCTTTCTTT
CASSLETADEAFF
>NA|TRBV5-4|TRBJ2-3|NA
TGTGCCAGCAGCTTGCCGGGTCTGGGTACGCAGTATTTT
CASSLPGLGTQYF
>medium-sized|TRBV6-1|TRBJ1-6|NA
TGTGCCAGCAGTGCGGGACCCTCGGTAGCGGGCGTGACCCTCCACTTT
CASSAGPSVAGVTLHF
>few|TRBV27|TRBJ1-1|NA
TGTGCCAGCACCCCCCCGGGAGGGCAAGGGTCTGAAGCTTTCTTT
CASTPPGGQGSEAFF
>NA|TRBV9|TRBJ2-1|TRBD2
TGTGCCAGCAGCGTCGGGGAGGGGTACGAGCAGTTCTTC
CASSVGEGYEQFF
>NA|TRBV15|TRBJ2-5|NA
TGTGCCACCAGCAGAGGGGATCGGGGGACCCAGTACTTC
CATSRGDRGTQYF
>NA|TRBV7-9|TRBJ1-6|NA
TGTGCCAGCAGCGCCGTAGTACGCGGTTCACCCCTCCACTTT
CASSAVVRGSPLHF
>NA|TRBV9|TRBJ2-3|TRBD2
TGTGCCAGCAGCGCTCGTAGACGCCGGGGGGGCCCAGATACGCAGTATTTT
CASSARRRRGGPDTQYF
>NA|TRBV14|TRBJ1-3|NA
TGTGCCAGCAGCCAAGTACAGGGCTCTGGAAACACCATATATTTT
CASSQVQGSGNTIYF
>NA|TRBV21-1|TRBJ1-3|NA
TGTGCCGGTATAGCACTATTCTCTGGAAACACCATATATTTT
CAGIALFSGNTIYF
>NA|TRBV2|TRBJ2-1|NA
TGTGCCAGCAGTGAGGGGGGGGCGTCGGGCTTCATTCGCAGAGACAATGAGCAGTTCTTC
CASSEGGASGFIRRDNEQFF
>NA|TRBV28|TRBJ1-2|TRBD1
TGTGCCAGCAGTTTAGGAAACGGACAGGGCCCCTATGGCTACACCTTC
CASSLGNGQGPYGYTF